The sample holds many counts of the clone carrying this T cell receptor beta chain. The data derive from a study of tumor-infiltrating lymphocytes in primary liver carcinoma. A constant-region primer served to make TCR beta cDNA from about 0.45 ug total RNA. Libraries of TCR beta came from three nested multiplex PCR rounds with slightly modified ARM-PCR. TCRdb reprocessed the multiplex PCR reads via MiXCR and lists one record per CDR3 protein. The table records some 38,000 distinct CDR3 sequences, less than 85% of them present only once. For each extraction, RNA and DNA were obtained together from approximately 20-30 mg of unsorted bulk tissue. Surgical resection was the treatment these patients received for primary liver carcinoma. This clonotype was sampled from a man in his forties with primary liver carcinoma and hepatitis B virus infection. Sequenced sample: liver tumor tissue from sampling region 4. Subset meaning: tumor region T4, right-lateral pole.

Written as DNA, the CDR3 is TGCGCCAGCAGCTTGGACGGGAGTACGACAGATACGCAGTATTTT. It translates to CASSLDGSTTDTQYF. The chain couples TRBV5-1 to TRBJ2-3; D is perhaps TRBD2 (6 bases). CDR3 length: 15 residues. The V gene lost 0 bases and the J gene lost 3 bases, with 11 bases spanning the gap. Germline V lookup: CDR1 SGHRS, CDR2 YFSETQ.